The sequence of this T cell receptor beta chain was determined in a study of radiotherapy plus CTLA-4 blockade in lung cancer. Study-level information: Among patients, roughly 17% showed objective responses, and roughly 30% had disease control.

Libraries were prepared by immunoSEQ multiplex PCR; TCRdb keeps only in-frame clonotypes and omits some of them. This table holds tens of thousands of clones, about four fifths found once. Focal radiation was given together with CTLA-4 blockade (ipilimumab) to patients with chemo-refractory metastatic non-small-cell lung cancer. Of note for this clone: The germline gene is not matched at one end of the junction; a read error may be the cause.

This CDR3 contains 17 residues. Germline CDR1 and CDR2: SGHRS and YFSETQ. This receptor was identified in a human donor with non-small cell lung cancer whose response to radiotherapy plus ipilimumab could not be evaluated. The material was peripheral blood, obtained from a patient treated with radiotherapy plus ipilimumab. J is TRBJ2-1 and V is TRBV5-1; 8 bases line up with TRBD2. In DNA form, the CDR3 reads TGCGCCAGCGGCTTGGCTCCGACCGGGACTAGGAGCAATGAGCAGTTCTTC. This translates into CASGLAPTGTRSNEQFF.